Here is one T cell receptor beta chain with its context. The record originates from a study of technical replicates of blood from a few donors. Clones were read by immunoSEQ multiplex PCR, and TCRdb kept only the in-frame ones, dropping some. The sample records about 80,000 clones, less than 95% being singletons. The CDR3 sequence is 16 residues long. V lost 6 bases and J lost 0, with 14 bases in between. The germline CDR1 and CDR2 sequences are KGHSH and LQKENI. The chain is built from TRBV18 and TRBJ1-4; D is unclear. The TCR sequence derives from a human donor in good health. The sample taken for sequencing was T cells isolated from PBMCs. CDR3 amino acids: CASSHGVEATNEKLFF. In DNA, the CDR3 is TGTGCCAGCTCTCACGGGGTGGAAGCAACTAATGAAAAACTGTTTTTT.